This T cell receptor (beta chain) was profiled in a study of blood T cell repertoires in COVID-19. As for the study in general: The cDNA or gDNA used as material had been derived from T cells, B-cell-depleted T cells, or PBMCs.

The germline gives CDR1 MNHEY, CDR2 SVGAGI. The CDR3 is 14 amino acids. After removal of 6 bases from V and 2 bases from J, the junction contained 2 bases not matched to a gene. The authors' processing: Amplification from reference gene primers served as the basis for estimated nucleated cell counts. The protocol was immunoSEQ multiplex PCR, while the TCRdb copy is restricted to in-frame clones and leaves out a portion. The V and J calls and clone size are taken from that table; D and trimming were inferred from the DNA. The data hold some 200,000 clones, with approximately 90% observed a single time.

The TCR originated in a man at least 80 years old with acute or convalescent COVID-19. The chain has TRBV6-5 and TRBJ1-4; 8 nucleotides align to TRBD1. The source material was peripheral blood. The CDR3 DNA reads TGTGCCAGCAGGACAGGGGCGACTAATGAAAAACTGTTTTTT. This codes for CASRTGATNEKLFF.